This record looks at one TCR beta chain sequence and its context. Its antigen is not identified. At one end, the junction sequence differs from germline, possibly due to a read error. The source of the sample is a study of cytomegalovirus exposure and HLA in healthy donors. Study-level results: The study listed roughly 160 cytomegalovirus-associated TCR beta chains. Analyzed later, association rates of TCRs varied across HLA loci, with DRB1 most and HLA-C fewest.

Vbeta (60) and Jbeta (13) primers were used in the PCR. TCRdb keeps only in-frame clones here, not all; method: immunoSEQ multiplex PCR. The sample consists of 50,000 to 65,000 clones, approximately 71% of them appearing once. CDR3 length: 11 residues. Germline V gene sequence: CDR1 MDHEN, CDR2 SYDVKM. The V call is TRBV28, the J call TRBJ1-1; weak D call: TRBD1 (5 bases). The material sequenced was PBMCs. The clonotype was recovered from a woman in her thirties or forties in good health and CMV-seropositive. Written as DNA, the CDR3 is TGTGCCAGTAGATCCGGGACTGGAGCTTTCTTT. Translated, it gives CASRSGTGAFF.